This T cell receptor (beta chain) was sequenced for a study of cytomegalovirus exposure and HLA in healthy donors. The PCR used 60 Vbeta and 13 Jbeta primers. Libraries were prepared by immunoSEQ multiplex PCR; TCRdb keeps only in-frame clonotypes and omits some of them. The sample lists fewer than 85,000 clones; 60% to 85% were seen once. The origin of this receptor is a male donor in good health and CMV-seropositive. Material: PBMCs.

CDR3 bases: TGTGCCAGCAGCGACAGGGAAAGCACCGGGGAGCTGTTTTTT. The encoded protein is CASSDRESTGELFF. V and J are TRBV18 and TRBJ2-2, with TRBD1 matching 7 bases. CDR3 length equals 14 residues. Germline V lookup: CDR1 KGHSH, CDR2 LQKENI. V was clipped by 8 bases and J by 4 bases; unmatched bases: 7.